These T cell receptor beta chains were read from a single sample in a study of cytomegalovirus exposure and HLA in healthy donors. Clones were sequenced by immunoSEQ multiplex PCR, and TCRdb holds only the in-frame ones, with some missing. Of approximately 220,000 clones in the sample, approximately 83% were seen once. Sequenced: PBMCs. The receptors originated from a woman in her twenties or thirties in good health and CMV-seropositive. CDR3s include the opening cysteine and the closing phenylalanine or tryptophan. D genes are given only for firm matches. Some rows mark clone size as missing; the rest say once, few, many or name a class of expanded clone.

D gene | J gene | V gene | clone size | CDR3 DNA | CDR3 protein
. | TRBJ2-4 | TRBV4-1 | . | TGCGCCAGCAGCCAAGTGGGTGCATCCCGAGCCAAAAACATTCAGTACTTC | CASSQVGASRAKNIQYF
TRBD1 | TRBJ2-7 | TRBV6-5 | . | TGTGCCAGCAGGAGGGACAGGGGTGGACACGAGCAGTACTTC | CASRRDRGGHEQYF
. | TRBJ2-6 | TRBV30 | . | TGTGCCTGGAGTGTAAGCTGGTCTGGGGCCAACGTCCTGACTTTC | CAWSVSWSGANVLTF
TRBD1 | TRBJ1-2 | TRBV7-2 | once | TGTGCCAGCAGCAGAAGGGACAGTCACTATGGCTACACCTTC | CASSRRDSHYGYTF
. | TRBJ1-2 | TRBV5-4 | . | TGTGCCAGCAGCTTGGGCAGGGACGGCTACACCTTC | CASSLGRDGYTF
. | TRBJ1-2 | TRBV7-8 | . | TGTGCCAGCAGCTTAGGAAGGACAGCTATCGGCTATGGCTACACCTTC | CASSLGRTAIGYGYTF
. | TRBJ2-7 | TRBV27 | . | TGTGCCAGCAGTTTATCATCGTGGGGCGAGCAGTACTTC | CASSLSSWGEQYF
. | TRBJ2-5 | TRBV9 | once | TGTGCCAGCAGCGTCTTCGAAACAGGTGCAGAGACCCAGTACTTC | CASSVFETGAETQYF
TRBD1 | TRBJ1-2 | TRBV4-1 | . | TGCGCCAGCAGCCAAGGTGACAGGGAGGGCTATGGCTACACCTTC | CASSQGDREGYGYTF
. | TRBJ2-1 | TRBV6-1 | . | TGTGCCAGCATCCCCATGGCAGGGGCTTACAATGAGCAGTTCTTC | CASIPMAGAYNEQFF
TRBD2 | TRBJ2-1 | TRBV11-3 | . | TGTGCCAGCAGCTCAGAGACTAGCGGCTCCTACAATGAGCAGTTCTTC | CASSSETSGSYNEQFF
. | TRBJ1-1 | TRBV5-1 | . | TGCGCCAGCAGCTTGTACCAGGGGCAAGGTGAAGCTTTCTTT | CASSLYQGQGEAFF
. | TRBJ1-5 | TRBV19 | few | TGTGCCAGTAGTATGACGGGGGGCAATCAGCCCCAGCATTTT | CASSMTGGNQPQHF
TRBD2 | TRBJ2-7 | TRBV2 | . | TGTGCCAGCAGTAAGAGGACTAGTTCCGGATTC | CASSKRTSSGF
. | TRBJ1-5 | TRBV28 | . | TGTGCCAGCAAACAGGGCTACAGCAATCAGCCCCAGCATTTT | CASKQGYSNQPQHF
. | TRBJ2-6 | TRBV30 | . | TGTGCCTGGAGTGTGGGGGACTCCTCTGGGGCCAACGTCCTGACTTTC | CAWSVGDSSGANVLTF
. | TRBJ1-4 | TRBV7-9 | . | TGTGCCAGCAGTTCTACTAGGGAGAAGGAAAAACTGTTTTTT | CASSSTREKEKLFF
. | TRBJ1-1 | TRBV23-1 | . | TGCGCCAGCAGTCAAAGGACGGTGAACACTGAAGCTTTCTTT | CASSQRTVNTEAFF
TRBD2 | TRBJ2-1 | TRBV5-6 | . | TGTGCCAGCAGCCGACGACTAGCGGGAGCCGGTGAGCAGTTCTTC | CASSRRLAGAGEQFF
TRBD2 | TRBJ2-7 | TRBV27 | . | TGTGCCAGCAGTATGTATAGCGGGGGAAGCTCCTACGAGCAGTACTTC | CASSMYSGGSSYEQYF
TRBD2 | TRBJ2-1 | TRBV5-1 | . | TGCGCCAGCAGCTTCCCTTCTAGCGGGAGTCCGAACAATGAGCAGTTCTTC | CASSFPSSGSPNNEQFF
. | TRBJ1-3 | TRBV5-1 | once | TGCGCCAGCAGCTTTTGGCCAGGGGCTAGGGAAAACACCATATATTTT | CASSFWPGARENTIYF
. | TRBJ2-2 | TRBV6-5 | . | TGTGCCAGCAATAGGAACAGCATGACCGGGGAGCTGTTTTTT | CASNRNSMTGELFF
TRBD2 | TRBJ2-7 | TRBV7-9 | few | TGTGCCAGCAGCTTATCTCGCGGGAGGGCCGCCTACGAGCAGTACTTC | CASSLSRGRAAYEQYF
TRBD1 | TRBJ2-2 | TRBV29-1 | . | TGCAGCGTTCGGGACAGAAACACCGGGGAGCTGTTTTTT | CSVRDRNTGELFF
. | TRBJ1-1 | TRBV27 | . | TGTGCCAGCAGTTTAAATTGGGGGGACTGGACTGAAGCTTTCTTT | CASSLNWGDWTEAFF
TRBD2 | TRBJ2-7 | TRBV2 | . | TGTGCCAGCAGCCCGACTAGCGGCAAACCCGGCTCCTACGAGCAGTACTTC | CASSPTSGKPGSYEQYF
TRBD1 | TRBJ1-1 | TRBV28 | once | TGTGCCAGCAGTTACTCAGGGGGCGTACCCAACACTGAAGCTTTCTTT | CASSYSGGVPNTEAFF
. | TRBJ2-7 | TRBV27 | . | TGTGCCAGCAGTCTCACAGGTATCCTCGCCTACGAGCAGTACTTC | CASSLTGILAYEQYF
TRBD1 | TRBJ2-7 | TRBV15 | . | TGTGCCACCAGCAACCTATGGGACAGCGAGCAGTACTTC | CATSNLWDSEQYF
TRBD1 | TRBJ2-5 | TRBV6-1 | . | TGTGCCAGCAGTGGCCCGGACAGGTTTGAGACCCAGTACTTC | CASSGPDRFETQYF
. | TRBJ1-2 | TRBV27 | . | TGTGCCAGCAGTTTATCGGCTGGGGTCCTTAACTATGGCTACACCTTC | CASSLSAGVLNYGYTF
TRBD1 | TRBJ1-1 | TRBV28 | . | TGTGCCAGCAGTTCCACCAGACAGGGCCTCTGGAAAGCTTTCTTT | CASSSTRQGLWKAFF
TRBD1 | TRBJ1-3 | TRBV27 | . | TGTGCCAGCAGCTTATTGGGCCCGGGACAGGGAGTATTATACACCATATATTTT | CASSLLGPGQGVLYTIYF
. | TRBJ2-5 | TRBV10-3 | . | TGTGCCATCAGTGAACGGGAGACCCAGTACTTC | CAISERETQYF
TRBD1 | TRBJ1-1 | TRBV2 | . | TGTGCCAGCACCCCCGGGACAGCTACTGAAGCTTTCTTT | CASTPGTATEAFF
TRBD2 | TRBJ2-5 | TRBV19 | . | TGTGCCAGTAGTATGCAGGCGGGGGGAGAGACCCAGTACTTC | CASSMQAGGETQYF
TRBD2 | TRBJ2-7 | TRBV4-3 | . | TGCGCCAGCAGCCAACAGAGCGGGGATCGCTACGAGCAGTACTTC | CASSQQSGDRYEQYF
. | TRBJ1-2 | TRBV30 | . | TGTGCCTGGAGTGTAGTACTGCTTGACGGCTACACCTTC | CAWSVVLLDGYTF
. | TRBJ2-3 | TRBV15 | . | TGTGCCACCAGCAGAGTCCCCCACCCAGATACGCAGTATTTT | CATSRVPHPDTQYF
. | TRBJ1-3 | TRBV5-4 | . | TGTGCCAGCAGCATGGATGCGGGAAACACCATATATTTT | CASSMDAGNTIYF